Described below is a single TCR beta chain sequence and its context. Its matching antigen is unknown. Mismatch with germline at one junction end may stem from a read error. These data belong to a study of siplizumab effects on memory and regulatory T cells. General study findings and limits: Of the alloreactive clones, only a minor fraction mapped to unstimulated subsets. The authors did not confirm suppressive function in proliferating Tregs from siplizumab cultures. Naive T cells appeared more varied than memory cells and looked like key alloresponse contributors.

Here immunoSEQ multiplex PCR was the method, and the copy in TCRdb shows in-frame clones only, minus some. This table holds about 100,000 clones, roughly nine tenths found once. This sequence was found in a human donor in good health. The specimen sequenced was Tregs sorted from blood.

The CDR3 region has the DNA TGTGCCAGCAGCCAAGAGGGGGCCCAAGGCTATGGTTACACCTTC. It translates to CASSQEGAQGYGYTF. J is TRBJ1-2 and V is TRBV7-3; 7 positions agree with TRBD1. Germline V gene sequence: CDR1 SGHTA, CDR2 FQGTGA. This CDR3 is built from 15 residues.